These T cell receptor beta chains were read from a single sample in a study of T cell responses to AZD1222 COVID-19 vaccine. Method: immunoSEQ multiplex PCR; TCRdb's copy keeps in-frame clones and lacks some. The sample carries under 110,000 clones, roughly 91% recorded once. The sequencing here drew on peripheral blood, taken 28 days after the second AZD1222 dose. These receptors were taken from an adult who received the AZD1222 COVID-19 vaccine. The CDR3 runs from the conserved cysteine through the conserved F or W. D genes are given only for firm matches. The size of a clone is reported for some rows only, either as once, few or many, or as a class for expanded clones.

D gene	V gene	J gene	clone size	CDR3 DNA	CDR3 protein
NA	TRBV5-4	TRBJ1-6	NA	TGTGCCAGCAGCTTGAGAGGGTCCTATAATTCACCCCTCCACTTT	CASSLRGSYNSPLHF
NA	TRBV7-9	TRBJ2-2	once	TGTGCCAGCACCACCCTACAGGGCCCCCCTACGAACACCGGGGAGCTGTTTTTT	CASTTLQGPPTNTGELFF
NA	TRBV9	TRBJ2-5	once	TGTGCCAGCAGCCCGGACGGGGAGACCCAGTACTTC	CASSPDGETQYF
TRBD2	TRBV6-5	TRBJ2-3	NA	TGTGCCAGCAGGCGGACTAGCGGGGACACAGATACGCAGTATTTT	CASRRTSGDTDTQYF
NA	TRBV5-1	TRBJ2-4	NA	TGCGCCAGCAGCTTGGGAGTTCCAGAAAACATTCAGTACTTC	CASSLGVPENIQYF
TRBD1	TRBV2	TRBJ1-3	NA	TGTGCCAGCCGGACCGACAGGGCGGGTGGAAACACCATATATTTT	CASRTDRAGGNTIYF
NA	TRBV9	TRBJ1-2	NA	TGTGCCAGCAGCGTAGCTACAGGCCAGTGGGAGGGCTACACCTTC	CASSVATGQWEGYTF
NA	TRBV9	TRBJ2-7	NA	TGTGCCAGCGGAACGGCTTACGAGCAGTACTTC	CASGTAYEQYF
NA	TRBV10-2	TRBJ2-7	NA	TGCGCCAGCAGTATCCCGGGGCTAGACAACTACGAGCAGTACTTC	CASSIPGLDNYEQYF
TRBD2	TRBV9	TRBJ2-1	NA	TGTGCCAGCAGCGTAGTTCCTAGCGGGGGTGCAAGCTCCTACAATGAGCAGTTCTTC	CASSVVPSGGASSYNEQFF
NA	TRBV19	TRBJ1-2	NA	TGTGCCAGTTTTGGGGTTTATGGCTACACCTTC	CASFGVYGYTF
NA	TRBV6-6	TRBJ2-2	NA	TGTGCCAGCAGTTACACTGTGAGGGGCGGCGGGGAGCTGTTTTTT	CASSYTVRGGGELFF
TRBD1	TRBV11-3	TRBJ2-1	NA	TGTGCCAGCAGCTTCGGGACAGGGCGGGGCAATGAGCAGTTCTTC	CASSFGTGRGNEQFF
NA	TRBV7-2	TRBJ2-7	medium-sized	TGTGCCAGCCGTTTTGGGTATGGGGGAAACGAGCAGTACTTC	CASRFGYGGNEQYF
TRBD1	TRBV29-1	TRBJ2-7	NA	TGCAGCGCTTTCGGGACAGAATCCTACGAGCAGTACTTC	CSAFGTESYEQYF
NA	TRBV6-5	TRBJ1-1	NA	TGTGCCAGCAGTTACTCATCCAGTCCCCTAGAAGCTTTCTTT	CASSYSSSPLEAFF
NA	TRBV6-5	TRBJ2-2	NA	TGTGCCAGCAGGGGGGGCAGGGACACCGGGGAGCTGTTTTTT	CASRGGRDTGELFF
TRBD2	TRBV7-2	TRBJ2-3	NA	TGTGCCAGCATAGGCGGGGGGTGGGCAGATACGCAGTATTTT	CASIGGGWADTQYF
NA	TRBV5-4	TRBJ2-6	NA	TGTGCCAGCCGGCAGGACAGCTTCTCTGGGGCCAACGTCCTGACTTTC	CASRQDSFSGANVLTF
TRBD2	TRBV7-2	TRBJ2-7	once	TGTGCCAGCAGCCGTAGCGGGGGGGATACCTACGAGCAGTACTTC	CASSRSGGDTYEQYF
NA	TRBV29-1	TRBJ1-2	NA	TGCAGCGTTGATCAGGGCGGGAATGGCTACACCTTC	CSVDQGGNGYTF
NA	TRBV5-5	TRBJ1-3	NA	TGTGCCAGCAGCCTTAACCCGGCCACTGGAAACACCATATATTTT	CASSLNPATGNTIYF
NA	TRBV5-1	TRBJ1-1	NA	TGCGCCAGCAGCTTGCGGCCCCAGGGGTTGGACACTGAAGCTTTCTTT	CASSLRPQGLDTEAFF
TRBD1	TRBV7-3	TRBJ1-1	NA	TGTGCCAGCAGCCCACAGGGGGCATCTACTGAAGCTTTCTTT	CASSPQGASTEAFF
NA	TRBV7-8	TRBJ2-5	NA	TGTGCCAGCAGCGCGAGTCTATTAAGACGAGAGACCCAGTACTTC	CASSASLLRRETQYF
NA	TRBV25-1	TRBJ2-3	NA	TGTGCCAGTCAAGTGGGGGTAACGCAGTATTTT	CASQVGVTQYF
NA	TRBV4-3	TRBJ1-5	NA	TGCGCCAGCAGCCAAGAATCTGGGTATCAGCCCCAGCATTTT	CASSQESGYQPQHF
NA	TRBV6-5	TRBJ1-1	NA	TGTGCCAGCAGTAAACTTGGCAACACTGAAGCTTTCTTT	CASSKLGNTEAFF
NA	TRBV10-3	TRBJ2-1	once	TGTGCCATCACCGGAGGGTCGGCGGAGCAGTTCTTC	CAITGGSAEQFF
NA	TRBV5-6	TRBJ2-7	NA	TGTGCCAGCAGCTTAAGTTTTGCCGCCTACGAGCAGTACTTC	CASSLSFAAYEQYF
NA	TRBV27	TRBJ1-5	NA	TGTGCCAGCAGTCACGGCGGAAGCAATCAGCCCCAGCATTTT	CASSHGGSNQPQHF
TRBD2	TRBV4-2	TRBJ2-3	NA	TGTGCCAGCAGCCCTAGCGGGGGGAGGACAGATACGCAGTATTTT	CASSPSGGRTDTQYF
NA	TRBV6-5	TRBJ1-2	NA	TGTGCCAGCAGTCAATTGACAGGAAACTATGGCTACACCTTC	CASSQLTGNYGYTF
NA	TRBV5-8	TRBJ2-2	NA	TGTGCCAGTTTTTTCTTGGACAGCCCTACGGACACCGGGGAGCTGTTTTTT	CASFFLDSPTDTGELFF
NA	TRBV4-3	TRBJ2-5	NA	TGCGCCAGCAGCCAGTATGGGGGGACGGAGACCCAGTACTTC	CASSQYGGTETQYF
NA	TRBV5-4	TRBJ2-4	NA	TGTGCCAGCAGCCCTTTTACGGGCGAAAACATTCAGTACTTC	CASSPFTGENIQYF
TRBD1	TRBV2	TRBJ2-7	NA	TGTGCCAGCCTTCTCAGGGGGCAGGGCACCTACGAGCAGTACTTC	CASLLRGQGTYEQYF
NA	TRBV7-9	TRBJ2-2	NA	TGTGCCAGCAGCCCCACGAGGGACACCGGGGAGCTGTTTTTT	CASSPTRDTGELFF
NA	TRBV6-5	TRBJ2-2	once	TGTGCCAGCAGTTACGTGGGGCGGGGCACCGGGGAGCTGTTTTTT	CASSYVGRGTGELFF
NA	TRBV24-1	TRBJ2-2	NA	TGTGCCACCAGTGTATCCGGGGAGCTGTTTTTT	CATSVSGELFF